Listed here is a single TCR beta chain. This clonotype has just a few counts. The antigen it binds to is not known. Base qualities are not provided; no much larger clone lies one nucleotide away. The sample comes from a study of CD8 T cells in ankylosing spondylitis (dated by TCRdb to 2016 to 2017). Notes on the research overall: T cell receptor beta repertoires were profiled in healthy donors and ankylosing spondylitis patients so that disease-linked TCR variants could be found. Peripheral blood was sampled, and synovial fluid was additionally collected from ankylosing spondylitis patients. In total, the full study cohort was made up of 108 healthy donors and 25 to 30 ankylosing spondylitis patients. On the study overall, not on this receptor specifically: According to the report, matched synovial fluid samples from ankylosing spondylitis patients were significantly enriched for the disease-linked clones. In peripheral blood, the disease-linked clones were found at relatively low frequencies and had a CD8+ phenotype. A TCR beta motif made up of eight or nine highly homologous amino acid variants appeared to be characteristic of blood from ankylosing spondylitis patients. Some TCR beta motif variants had previously been reported in synovial fluid and blood of reactive arthritis patients, which suggested common disease-initiation mechanisms.

The listed sequencing device is Illumina HiSeq 2500. TCR beta libraries were prepared by quantitative 5'-RACE with molecular barcodes. As for the original processing: To identify disease-linked TCR variants, a new computational method was used, one built on a probabilistic model of VDJ rearrangement. The raw public reads went through TCRdb reprocessing: fastp at Q25, MiXCR clone calling, in-frame beta chains kept. Rows with a matching CDR3 protein are joined into one entry that keeps the most common DNA and genes. TCRdb, not the authors, supplied the V and J calls. This sample gives almost 250,000 distinct CDR3 sequences in total; around 32% of them show up just once. The biggest ten clones account for roughly 4.2% of the sample. CDR1 and CDR2, per the germline V gene, are SGHTA and FQGNSA. The CDR3 starts with the cysteine, ends with the phenylalanine, and has 16 residues. The CDR3 DNA has 48 bases and is translated from base 1. Relative to germline, V is missing 2 bases and J is missing 0 bases, with 5 bases of the junction outside any gene match.

The chain employs TRBV7-2 and TRBJ2-7; TRBD2 aligns with 9 central bases. This receptor was obtained from a male donor with ankylosing spondylitis or in good health (not recorded which). Sequencing input: blood, either unsorted or a sorted T cell fraction (not recorded which). The CDR3 protein sequence reads: CASSLLAGASSYEQYF. In nucleotides, the sequence is TGTGCCAGCAGCTTATTAGCGGGAGCAAGCTCCTACGAGCAGTACTTC.